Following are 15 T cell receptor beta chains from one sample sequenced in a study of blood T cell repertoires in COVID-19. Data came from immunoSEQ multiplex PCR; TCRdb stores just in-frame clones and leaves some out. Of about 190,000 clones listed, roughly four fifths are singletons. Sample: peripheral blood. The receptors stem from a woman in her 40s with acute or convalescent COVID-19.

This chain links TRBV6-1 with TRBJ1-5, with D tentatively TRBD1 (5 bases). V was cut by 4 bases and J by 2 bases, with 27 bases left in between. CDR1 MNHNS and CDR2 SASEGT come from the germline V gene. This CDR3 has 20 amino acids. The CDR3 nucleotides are TGTGCCAGCAGTGGCCCAATCCCTCGGAGGGGATATTACGGCAATCAGCCCCAGCATTTT. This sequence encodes CASSGPIPRRGYYGNQPQHF.

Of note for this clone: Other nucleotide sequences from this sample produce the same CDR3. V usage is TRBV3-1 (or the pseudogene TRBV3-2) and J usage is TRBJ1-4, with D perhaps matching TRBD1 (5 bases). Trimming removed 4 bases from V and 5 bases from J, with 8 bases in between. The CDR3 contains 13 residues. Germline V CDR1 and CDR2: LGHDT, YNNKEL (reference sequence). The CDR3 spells CASSLGQNEKLFF. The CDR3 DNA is TGTGCCAGCAGCCTGGGGCAAAATGAAAAACTGTTTTTT.

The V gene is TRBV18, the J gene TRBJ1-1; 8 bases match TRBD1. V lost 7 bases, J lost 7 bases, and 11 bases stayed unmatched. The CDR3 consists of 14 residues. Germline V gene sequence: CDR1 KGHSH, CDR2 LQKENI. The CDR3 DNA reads TGTGCCAGCTGCACCGTAGGGACAGGAAGTGAAGCTTTCTTT. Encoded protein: CASCTVGTGSEAFF.

CDR3 loop: CASSSTPGQPNEQFF. The CDR3 DNA reads as TGTGCCAGCAGCTCTACCCCGGGACAGCCAAATGAGCAGTTCTTC. V is TRBV7-3 and J is TRBJ2-1; 7 positions match TRBD1. Germline V CDR1 and CDR2: SGHTA, FQGTGA. The J segment lost 7 bases and the V segment lost 4 bases, leaving 10 bases of the junction unmatched. CDR3 length: 15 amino acids.

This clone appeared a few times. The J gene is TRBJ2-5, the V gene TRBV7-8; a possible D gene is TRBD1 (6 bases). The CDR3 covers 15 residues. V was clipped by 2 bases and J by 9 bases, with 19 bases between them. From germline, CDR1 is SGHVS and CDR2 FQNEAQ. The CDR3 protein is CASSLNQGPSWAQYF. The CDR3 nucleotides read TGTGCCAGCAGCTTAAACCAGGGGCCCTCGTGGGCCCAGTACTTC.

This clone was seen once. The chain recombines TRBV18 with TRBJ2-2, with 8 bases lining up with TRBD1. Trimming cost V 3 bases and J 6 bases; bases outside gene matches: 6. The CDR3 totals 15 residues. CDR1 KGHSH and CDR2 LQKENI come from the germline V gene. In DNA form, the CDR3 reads TGTGCCAGCTCACCCGGACAGGGAAGGGCCGGGGAGCTGTTTTTT. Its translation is CASSPGQGRAGELFF.

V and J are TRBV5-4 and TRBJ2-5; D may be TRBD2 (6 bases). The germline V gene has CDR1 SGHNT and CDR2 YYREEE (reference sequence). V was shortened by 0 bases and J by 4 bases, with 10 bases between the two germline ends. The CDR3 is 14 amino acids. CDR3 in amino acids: CASSLDRRGETQYF. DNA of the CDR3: TGTGCCAGCAGCTTGGACAGGCGGGGAGAGACCCAGTACTTC.

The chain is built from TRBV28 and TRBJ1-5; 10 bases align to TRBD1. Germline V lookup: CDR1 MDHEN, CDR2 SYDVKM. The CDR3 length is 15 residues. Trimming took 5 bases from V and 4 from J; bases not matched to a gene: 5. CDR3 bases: TGTGCCAGCAGTACGGGACAGGGGATTAATCAGCCCCAGCATTTT. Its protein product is CASSTGQGINQPQHF.

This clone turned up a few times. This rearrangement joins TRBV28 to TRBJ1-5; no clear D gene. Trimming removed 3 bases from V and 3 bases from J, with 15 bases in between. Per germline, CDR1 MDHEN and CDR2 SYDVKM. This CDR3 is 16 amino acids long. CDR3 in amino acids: CASSLTSPLHNQPQHF. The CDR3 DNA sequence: TGTGCCAGCAGTTTGACTAGCCCCCTTCACAATCAGCCCCAGCATTTT.

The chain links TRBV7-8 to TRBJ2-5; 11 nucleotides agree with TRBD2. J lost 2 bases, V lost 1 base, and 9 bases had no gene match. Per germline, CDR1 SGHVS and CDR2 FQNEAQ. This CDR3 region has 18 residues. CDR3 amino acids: CASSLGRLAGWGQETQYF. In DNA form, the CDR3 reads TGTGCCAGCAGCTTAGGTAGACTAGCGGGATGGGGGCAAGAGACCCAGTACTTC. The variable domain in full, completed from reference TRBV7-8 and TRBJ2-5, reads GAGVSQSPRYKVAKRGQDVALRCDPISGHVSLFWYQQALGQGPEFLTYFQNEAQLDKSGLPSDRFFAERPEGSVSTLKIQRTQQEDSAVYLCASSLGRLAGWGQETQYFGPGTRLLVL.

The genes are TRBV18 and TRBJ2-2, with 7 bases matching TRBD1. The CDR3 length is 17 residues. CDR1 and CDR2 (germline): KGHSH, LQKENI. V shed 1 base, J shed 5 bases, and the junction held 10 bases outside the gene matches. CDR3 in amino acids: CASSPLPGTVLTGELFF. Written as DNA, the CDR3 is TGTGCCAGCTCACCACTTCCAGGGACAGTCCTAACCGGGGAGCTGTTTTTT.

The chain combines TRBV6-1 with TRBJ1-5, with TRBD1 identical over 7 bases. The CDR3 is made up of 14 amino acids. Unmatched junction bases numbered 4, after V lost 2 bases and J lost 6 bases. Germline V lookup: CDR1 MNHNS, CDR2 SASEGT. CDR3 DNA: TGTGCCAGCAGTGAAAGGGGGCGGGTTCAGCCCCAGCATTTT. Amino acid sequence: CASSERGRVQPQHF.

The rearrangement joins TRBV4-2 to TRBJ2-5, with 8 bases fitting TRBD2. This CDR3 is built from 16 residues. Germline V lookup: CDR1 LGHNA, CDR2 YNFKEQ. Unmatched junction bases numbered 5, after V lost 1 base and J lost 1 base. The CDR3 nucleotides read TGTGCCAGCAGCCAAGTTTCGGGGGGGGCCCAAGAGACCCAGTACTTC. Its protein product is CASSQVSGGAQETQYF.

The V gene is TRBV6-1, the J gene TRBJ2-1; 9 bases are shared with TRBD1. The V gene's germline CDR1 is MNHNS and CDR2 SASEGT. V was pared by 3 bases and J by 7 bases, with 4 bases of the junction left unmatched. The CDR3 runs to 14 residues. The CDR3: CASSEGTGWNEQFF. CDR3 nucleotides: TGTGCCAGCAGTGAGGGGACAGGGTGGAATGAGCAGTTCTTC.

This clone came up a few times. The CDR3 DNA follows: TGTGCCAGCACCATAAATCCCGGGACAGGGTCTAATCCCTTGTTCTTC. This gives the protein CASTINPGTGSNPLFF. The V call is TRBV13, the J call TRBJ2-1; 9 nucleotides line up with TRBD1. V was pared by 7 bases and J by 15 bases, with 22 bases of the junction left unmatched. The CDR3 has 16 residues. Germline CDR1 PRHDT, CDR2 FYEKMQ (reference sequence).